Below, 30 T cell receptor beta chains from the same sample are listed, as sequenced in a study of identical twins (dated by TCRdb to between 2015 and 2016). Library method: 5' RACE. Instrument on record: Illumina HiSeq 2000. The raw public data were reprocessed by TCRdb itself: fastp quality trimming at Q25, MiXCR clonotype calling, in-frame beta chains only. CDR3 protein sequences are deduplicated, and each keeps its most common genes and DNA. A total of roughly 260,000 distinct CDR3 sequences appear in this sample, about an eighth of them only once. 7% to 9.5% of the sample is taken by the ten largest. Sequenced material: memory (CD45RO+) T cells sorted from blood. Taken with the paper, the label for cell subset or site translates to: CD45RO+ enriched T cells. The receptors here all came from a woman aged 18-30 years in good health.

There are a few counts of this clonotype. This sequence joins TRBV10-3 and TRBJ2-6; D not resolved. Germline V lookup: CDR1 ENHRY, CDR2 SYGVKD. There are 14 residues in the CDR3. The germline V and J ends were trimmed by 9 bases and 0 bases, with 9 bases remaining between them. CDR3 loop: CAIKEHSGANVLTF. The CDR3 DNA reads TGTGCCATTAAGGAACACTCTGGGGCCAACGTCCTGACTTTC.

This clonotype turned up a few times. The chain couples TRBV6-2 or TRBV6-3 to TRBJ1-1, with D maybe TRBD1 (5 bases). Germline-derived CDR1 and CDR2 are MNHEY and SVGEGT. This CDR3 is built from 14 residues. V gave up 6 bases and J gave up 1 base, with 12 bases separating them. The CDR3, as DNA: TGTGCCAGCAGCAAGTGGGGCGAGAACACTGAAGCTTTCTTT. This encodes CASSKWGENTEAFF.

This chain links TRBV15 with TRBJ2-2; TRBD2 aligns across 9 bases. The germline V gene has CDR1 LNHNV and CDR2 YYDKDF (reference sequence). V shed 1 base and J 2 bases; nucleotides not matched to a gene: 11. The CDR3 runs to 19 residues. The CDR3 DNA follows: TGTGCCACCAGCAGAGCGGTCCGGGGCGGGGGGGCCAACACCGGGGAGCTGTTTTTT. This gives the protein CATSRAVRGGGANTGELFF.

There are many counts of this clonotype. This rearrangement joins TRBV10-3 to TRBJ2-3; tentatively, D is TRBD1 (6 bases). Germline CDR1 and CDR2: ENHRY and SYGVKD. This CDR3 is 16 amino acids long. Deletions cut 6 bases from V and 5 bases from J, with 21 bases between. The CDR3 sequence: CAIRDTKDSSGDTQYF. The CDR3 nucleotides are TGTGCCATCAGGGACACAAAGGACAGCTCGGGAGATACGCAGTATTTT.

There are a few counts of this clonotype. The CDR3 DNA is TGTGCTAGTGGGCGGAGCCCGGTTTGGGAGCAGTTCTTC. Protein product: CASGRSPVWEQFF. The chain is built from TRBV12-5 and TRBJ2-1; D remains ambiguous. CDR3 length: 13 amino acids. CDR1 LGHNT and CDR2 FRNRAP come from the germline V gene. V gave up 6 bases and J gave up 10 bases, with 16 bases separating them.

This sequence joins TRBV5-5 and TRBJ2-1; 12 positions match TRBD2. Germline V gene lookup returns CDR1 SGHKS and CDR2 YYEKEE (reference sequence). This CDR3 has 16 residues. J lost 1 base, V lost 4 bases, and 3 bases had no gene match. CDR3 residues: CASSPTSGGSYNEQFF. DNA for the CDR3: TGTGCCAGCAGCCCGACTAGCGGGGGATCCTACAATGAGCAGTTCTTC. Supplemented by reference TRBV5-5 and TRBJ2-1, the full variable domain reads DAGVTQSPTHLIKTRGQQVTLRCSPISGHKSVSWYQQVLGQGPQFIFQYYEKEERGRGNFPDRFSARQFPNYSSELNVNALLLGDSALYLCASSPTSGGSYNEQFFGPGTRLTVL.

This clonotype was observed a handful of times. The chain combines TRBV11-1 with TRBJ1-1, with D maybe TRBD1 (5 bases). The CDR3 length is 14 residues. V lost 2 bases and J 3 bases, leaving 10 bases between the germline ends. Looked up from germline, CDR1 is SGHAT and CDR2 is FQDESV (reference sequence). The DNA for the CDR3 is TGTGCCAGCAGCTTATATAGGGGATACACTGAAGCTTTCTTT. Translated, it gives CASSLYRGYTEAFF. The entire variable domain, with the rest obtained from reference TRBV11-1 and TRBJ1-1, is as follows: EAEVAQSPRYKITEKSQAVAFWCDPISGHATLYWYRQILGQGPELLVQFQDESVVDDSQLPKDRFSAERLKGVDSTLKIQPAELGDSAMYLCASSLYRGYTEAFFGQGTRLTVV.

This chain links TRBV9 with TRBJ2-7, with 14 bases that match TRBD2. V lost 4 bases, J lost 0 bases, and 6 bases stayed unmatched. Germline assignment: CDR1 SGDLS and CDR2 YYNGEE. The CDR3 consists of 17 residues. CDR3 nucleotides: TGTGCCAGCAGCACAGGACTAGCGGGGGGCAGCTCCTACGAGCAGTACTTC. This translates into CASSTGLAGGSSYEQYF.

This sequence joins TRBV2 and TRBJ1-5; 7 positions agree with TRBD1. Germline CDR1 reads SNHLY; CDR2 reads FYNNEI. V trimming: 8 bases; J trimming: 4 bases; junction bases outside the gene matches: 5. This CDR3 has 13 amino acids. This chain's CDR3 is CASDRDRNQPQHF. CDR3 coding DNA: TGTGCCAGCGACAGGGACCGTAATCAGCCCCAGCATTTT.

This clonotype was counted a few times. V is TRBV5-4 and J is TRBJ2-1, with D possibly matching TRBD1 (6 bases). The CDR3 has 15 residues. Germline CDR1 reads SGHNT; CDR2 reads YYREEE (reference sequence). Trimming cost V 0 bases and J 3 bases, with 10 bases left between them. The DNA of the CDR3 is TGTGCCAGCAGCTTGGAAGCAGGGGTCTACAATGAGCAGTTCTTC. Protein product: CASSLEAGVYNEQFF. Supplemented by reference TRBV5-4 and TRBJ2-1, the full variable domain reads ETGVTQSPTHLIKTRGQQVTLRCSSQSGHNTVSWYQQALGQGPQFIFQYYREEENGRGNFPPRFSGLQFPNYSSELNVNALELDDSALYLCASSLEAGVYNEQFFGPGTRLTVL.

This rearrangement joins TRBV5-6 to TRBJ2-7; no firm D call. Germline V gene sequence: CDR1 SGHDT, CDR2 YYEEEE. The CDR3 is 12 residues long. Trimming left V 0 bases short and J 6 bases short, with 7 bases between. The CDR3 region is CASSLVRSEQYF. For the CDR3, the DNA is TGTGCCAGCAGCTTGGTCCGAAGCGAGCAGTACTTC.

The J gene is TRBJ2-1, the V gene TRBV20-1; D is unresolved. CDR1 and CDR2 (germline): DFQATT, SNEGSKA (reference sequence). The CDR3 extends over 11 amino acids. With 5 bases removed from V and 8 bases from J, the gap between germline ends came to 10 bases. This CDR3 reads CSARGYDEQFF. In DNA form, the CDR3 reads TGCAGTGCTCGAGGCTATGATGAGCAGTTCTTC.

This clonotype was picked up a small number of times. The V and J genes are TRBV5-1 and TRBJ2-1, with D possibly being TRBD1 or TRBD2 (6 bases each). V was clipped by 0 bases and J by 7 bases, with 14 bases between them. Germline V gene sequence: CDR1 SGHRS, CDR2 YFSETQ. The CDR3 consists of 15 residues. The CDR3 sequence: CASSLGQQGLNEQFF. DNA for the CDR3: TGCGCCAGCAGCTTGGGGCAACAGGGACTGAATGAGCAGTTCTTC.

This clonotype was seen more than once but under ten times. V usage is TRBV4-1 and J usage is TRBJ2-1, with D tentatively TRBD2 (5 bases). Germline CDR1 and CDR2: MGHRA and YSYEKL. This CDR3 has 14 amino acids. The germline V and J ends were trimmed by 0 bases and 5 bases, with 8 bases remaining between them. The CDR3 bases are TGCGCCAGCAGCCAAGACCGGGGAAACAATGAGCAGTTCTTC. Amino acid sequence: CASSQDRGNNEQFF.

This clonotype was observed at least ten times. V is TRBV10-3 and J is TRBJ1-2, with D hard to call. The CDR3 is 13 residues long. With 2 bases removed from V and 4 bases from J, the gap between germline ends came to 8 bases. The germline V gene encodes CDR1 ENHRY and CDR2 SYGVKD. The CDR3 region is CAISEDGSYGYTF. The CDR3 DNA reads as TGTGCCATCAGTGAGGACGGATCCTATGGCTACACCTTC.

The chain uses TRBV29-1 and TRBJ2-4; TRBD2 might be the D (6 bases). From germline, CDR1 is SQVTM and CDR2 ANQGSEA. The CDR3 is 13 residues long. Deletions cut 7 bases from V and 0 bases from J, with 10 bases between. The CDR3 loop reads CSARGLAKNIQYF. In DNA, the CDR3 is TGCAGCGCAAGGGGACTAGCCAAAAACATTCAGTACTTC.

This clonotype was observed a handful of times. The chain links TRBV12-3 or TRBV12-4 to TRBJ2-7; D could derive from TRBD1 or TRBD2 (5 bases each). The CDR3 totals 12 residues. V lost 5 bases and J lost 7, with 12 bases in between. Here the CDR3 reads CASSAGTWEQYF. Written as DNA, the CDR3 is TGTGCCAGCAGTGCCGGGACGTGGGAGCAGTACTTC.

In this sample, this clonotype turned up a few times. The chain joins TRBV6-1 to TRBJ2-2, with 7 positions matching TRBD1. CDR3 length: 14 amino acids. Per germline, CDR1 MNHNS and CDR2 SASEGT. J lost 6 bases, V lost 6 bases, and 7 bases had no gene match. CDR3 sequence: CASSPGQVAGELFF. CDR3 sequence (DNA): TGTGCCAGCAGCCCAGGACAGGTCGCCGGGGAGCTGTTTTTT.

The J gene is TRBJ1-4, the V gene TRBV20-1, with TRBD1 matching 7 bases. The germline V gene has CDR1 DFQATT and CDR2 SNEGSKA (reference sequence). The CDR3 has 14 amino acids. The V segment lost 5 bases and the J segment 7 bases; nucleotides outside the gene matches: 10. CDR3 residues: CSAHRDPGGEKLFF. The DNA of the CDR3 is TGCAGTGCTCACCGGGACCCAGGGGGTGAAAAACTGTTTTTT.

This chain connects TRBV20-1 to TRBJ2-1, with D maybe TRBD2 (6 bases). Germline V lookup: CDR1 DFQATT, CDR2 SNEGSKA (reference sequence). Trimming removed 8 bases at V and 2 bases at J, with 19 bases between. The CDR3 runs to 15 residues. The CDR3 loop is CSTPPGVRAYNEQFF. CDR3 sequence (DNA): TGCAGTACACCTCCGGGGGTACGCGCCTACAATGAGCAGTTCTTC.

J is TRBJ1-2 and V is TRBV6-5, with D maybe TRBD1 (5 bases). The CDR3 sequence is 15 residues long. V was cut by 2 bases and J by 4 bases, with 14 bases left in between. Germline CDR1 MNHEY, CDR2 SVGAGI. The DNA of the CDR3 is TGTGCCAGCAGTTACGGGGGAGGAGGGCTCTATGGCTACACCTTC. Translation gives CASSYGGGGLYGYTF.

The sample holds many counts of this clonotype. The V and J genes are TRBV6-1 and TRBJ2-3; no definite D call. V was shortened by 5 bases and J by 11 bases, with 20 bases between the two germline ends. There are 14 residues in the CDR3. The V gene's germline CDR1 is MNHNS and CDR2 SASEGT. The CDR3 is CASSKMTLGSRQYF. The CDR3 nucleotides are TGTGCCAGCAGTAAAATGACCCTAGGATCGAGGCAGTATTTT.

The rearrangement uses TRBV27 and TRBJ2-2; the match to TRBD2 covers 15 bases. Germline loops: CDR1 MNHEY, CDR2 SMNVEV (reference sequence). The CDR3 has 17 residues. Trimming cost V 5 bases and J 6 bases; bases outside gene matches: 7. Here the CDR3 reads CASSPPGLAGGSGELFF. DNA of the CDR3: TGTGCCAGCAGTCCCCCGGGACTAGCGGGGGGCTCCGGGGAGCTGTTTTTT.

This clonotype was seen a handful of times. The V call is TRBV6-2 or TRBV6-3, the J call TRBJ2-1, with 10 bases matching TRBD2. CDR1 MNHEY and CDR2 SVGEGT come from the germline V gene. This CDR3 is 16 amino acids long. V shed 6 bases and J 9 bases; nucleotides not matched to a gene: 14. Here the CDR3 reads CASRKLEGTSVREQFF. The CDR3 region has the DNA TGTGCCAGCAGGAAACTGGAAGGGACTAGCGTTCGTGAGCAGTTCTTC.

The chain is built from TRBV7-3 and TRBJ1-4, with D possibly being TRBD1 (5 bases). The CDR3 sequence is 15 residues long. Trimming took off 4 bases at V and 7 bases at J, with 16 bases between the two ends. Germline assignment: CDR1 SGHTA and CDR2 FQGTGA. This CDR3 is CASSSTGTAGEKLFF. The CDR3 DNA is TGTGCCAGCAGCTCAACCGGGACGGCGGGTGAAAAACTGTTTTTT.

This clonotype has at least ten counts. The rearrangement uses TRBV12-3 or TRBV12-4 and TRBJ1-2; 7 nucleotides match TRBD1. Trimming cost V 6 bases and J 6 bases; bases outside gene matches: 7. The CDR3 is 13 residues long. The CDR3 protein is CASRRGTVDGYTF. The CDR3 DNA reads TGTGCCAGCAGGCGCGGGACAGTGGATGGCTACACCTTC.

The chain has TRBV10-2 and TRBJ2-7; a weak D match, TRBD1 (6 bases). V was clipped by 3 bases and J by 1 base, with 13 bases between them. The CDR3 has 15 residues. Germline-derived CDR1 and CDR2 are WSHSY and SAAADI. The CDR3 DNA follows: TGCGCCAGCAGTGATCCTACACAGGGTTCCTACGAGCAGTACTTC. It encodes CASSDPTQGSYEQYF.

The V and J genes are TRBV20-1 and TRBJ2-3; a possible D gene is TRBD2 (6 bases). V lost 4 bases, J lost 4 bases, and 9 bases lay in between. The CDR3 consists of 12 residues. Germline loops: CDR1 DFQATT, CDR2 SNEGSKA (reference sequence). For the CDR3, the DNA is TGCAGTGCTAACCCGGGGGCAGATACGCAGTATTTT. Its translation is CSANPGADTQYF.

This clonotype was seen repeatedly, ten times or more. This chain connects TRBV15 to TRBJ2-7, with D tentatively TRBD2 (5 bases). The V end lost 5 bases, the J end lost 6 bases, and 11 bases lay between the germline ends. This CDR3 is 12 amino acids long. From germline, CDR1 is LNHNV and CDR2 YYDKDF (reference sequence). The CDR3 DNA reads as TGTGCCACCAGCCCTCCTCGGGGCGAGCAGTACTTC. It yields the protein CATSPPRGEQYF.

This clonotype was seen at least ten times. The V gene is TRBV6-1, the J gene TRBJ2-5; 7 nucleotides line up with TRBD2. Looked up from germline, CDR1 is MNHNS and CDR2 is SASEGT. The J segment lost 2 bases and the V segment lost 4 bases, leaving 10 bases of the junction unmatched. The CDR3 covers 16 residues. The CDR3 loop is CASSGGAGALQETQYF. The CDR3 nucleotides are TGTGCCAGCAGTGGCGGGGCGGGAGCCCTTCAAGAGACCCAGTACTTC.